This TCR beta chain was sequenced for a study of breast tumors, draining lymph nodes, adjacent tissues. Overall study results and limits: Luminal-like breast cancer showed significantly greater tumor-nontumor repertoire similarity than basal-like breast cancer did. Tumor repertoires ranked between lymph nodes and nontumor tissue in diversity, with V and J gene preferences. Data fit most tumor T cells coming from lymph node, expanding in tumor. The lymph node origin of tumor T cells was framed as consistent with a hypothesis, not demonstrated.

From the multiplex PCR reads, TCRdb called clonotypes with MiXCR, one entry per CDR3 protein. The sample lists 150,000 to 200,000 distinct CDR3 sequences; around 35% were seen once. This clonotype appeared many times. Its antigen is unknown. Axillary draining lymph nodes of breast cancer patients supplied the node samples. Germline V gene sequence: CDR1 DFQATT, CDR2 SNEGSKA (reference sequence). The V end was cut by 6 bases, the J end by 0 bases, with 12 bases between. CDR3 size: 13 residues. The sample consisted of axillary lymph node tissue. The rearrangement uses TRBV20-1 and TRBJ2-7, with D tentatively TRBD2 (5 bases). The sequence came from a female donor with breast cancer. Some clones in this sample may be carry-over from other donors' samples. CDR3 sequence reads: CSAMRAVSYEQYF. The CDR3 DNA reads TGCAGTGCCATGCGGGCAGTCTCCTACGAGCAGTACTTC.